Below are 18 T cell receptor beta chains sequenced from a single sample in a study of response to subunit inactivated influenza vaccine. TCRdb used MiXCR to reprocess the RT-PCR reads, holding one entry per CDR3 protein. The profile shows 590,000 or so distinct CDR3 sequences, less than 15% of them singletons. Sequenced material: PBMCs from blood, taken 14 days before vaccination. These receptors came from a man aged 50-60 years who received an inactivated influenza vaccine.

This clonotype was observed a handful of times. J is TRBJ2-1 and V is TRBV28, with D possibly being TRBD2 (6 bases). V gave up 4 bases and J gave up 9 bases, with 22 bases separating them. Germline CDR1 MDHEN, CDR2 SYDVKM. The CDR3 totals 16 residues. This CDR3 is CASSSNSWGVGREQFF. Here the CDR3 DNA reads TGTGCCAGCAGTTCCAATTCGTGGGGGGTCGGGCGTGAGCAGTTCTTC.

The chain carries TRBV29-1 and TRBJ2-1, with TRBD1 identical over 7 bases. The germline gives CDR1 SQVTM, CDR2 ANQGSEA. The CDR3 spans 14 residues. Trimming took 5 bases from V and 4 from J; bases not matched to a gene: 8. CDR3 in DNA: TGCAGCGTTTGGACCGGGACAGAGTACAATGAGCAGTTCTTC. Its protein is CSVWTGTEYNEQFF.

This clonotype appeared a few times. J is TRBJ1-4 and V is TRBV7-9; TRBD1 matches at 8 bases. CDR1 is SEHNR, CDR2 FQNEAQ, per germline (reference sequence). V gave up 6 bases and J gave up 5 bases; unmatched junction bases: 5. The CDR3 length is 14 residues. The CDR3 is CASSQDRANEKLFF. Written as DNA, the CDR3 is TGTGCCAGCAGTCAGGACAGGGCAAATGAAAAACTGTTTTTT. The entire variable domain, with the rest obtained from reference TRBV7-9 and TRBJ1-4, is as follows: DTGVSQNPRHKITKRGQNVTFRCDPISEHNRLYWYRQTLGQGPEFLTYFQNEAQLEKSRLLSDRFSAERPKGSFSTLEIQRTEQGDSAMYLCASSQDRANEKLFFGSGTQLSVL.

Points on this clonotype: The junction departs from the called germline gene at one end, perhaps through a read error. The gene calls are TRBV7-9 and TRBJ1-3, with D hard to call. Germline CDR1 and CDR2: SEHNR and FQNEAQ (reference sequence). The length of the CDR3 is 14 residues. In nucleotides, the CDR3 is TGTGCCAGCAGCTTAGTCCTGTCTGGAAACAGCATATATTTT. This encodes CASSLVLSGNSIYF.

This clonotype was observed a handful of times. The chain's CDR3 is CATSGNMDRDNQPQHF. CDR3 in DNA: TGTGCCACCAGCGGCAATATGGACAGGGACAATCAGCCCCAGCATTTT. The chain employs TRBV15 and TRBJ1-5, with TRBD1 matching over 8 bases. CDR1 is LNHNV, CDR2 YYDKDF, per germline (reference sequence). The CDR3 is made up of 16 amino acids. V shed 5 bases, J shed 3 bases, and the junction held 9 bases outside the gene matches.

This clonotype was seen repeatedly, ten times or more. V usage is TRBV29-1 and J usage is TRBJ2-3; 10 nucleotides align to TRBD1. This CDR3 has 14 residues. V shed 8 bases, J shed 3 bases, and the junction held 8 bases outside the gene matches. Germline V lookup: CDR1 SQVTM, CDR2 ANQGSEA. In DNA form, the CDR3 reads TGCAGCACCTCGACAGGGGGCGGGACAGATACGCAGTATTTT. Translated: CSTSTGGGTDTQYF.

On this clonotype: A much bigger clone sits one base away, suggesting this may be a read error. The chain has TRBV5-1 and TRBJ2-1, with D possibly being TRBD1 (5 bases). CDR1 SGHRS and CDR2 YFSETQ come from the germline V gene. The CDR3 runs to 14 residues. The CDR3 coding sequence is TGCGCCAGCAGCTTGGAGGCAGGGTACAATGAGCAGTTATTC. It translates to CASSLEAGYNEQLF.

This clonotype showed up just a few times. The chain has TRBV7-2 and TRBJ2-1; D remains ambiguous. V dropped 2 bases and J dropped 6 bases, with 11 bases sitting between them. CDR1 is SGHTA, CDR2 FQGNSA, per germline. The CDR3 covers 14 residues. CDR3 in DNA: TGTGCCAGCAGCTTATCCCTGGTTGGCAATGAGCAGTTCTTC. It encodes CASSLSLVGNEQFF.

In its sample, this clonotype was seen a few times. This chain joins TRBV7-8 and TRBJ2-5; 7 bases fit TRBD1. The V and J ends lost 5 bases and 3 bases, in that order; junction bases with no gene match: 6. This CDR3 contains 14 residues. Germline V gene lookup returns CDR1 SGHVS and CDR2 FQNEAQ. The CDR3 sequence is CASSKITGEETQYF. The CDR3 DNA is TGTGCCAGCAGCAAAATTACAGGGGAAGAGACCCAGTACTTC.

The chain joins TRBV10-1 to TRBJ2-7, with D perhaps matching TRBD2 (6 bases). In germline, CDR1 is WNHNN, CDR2 SYGVQD (reference sequence). The CDR3 is 13 amino acids. The ends were cut back, 3 bases at V and 3 bases at J, with 9 bases in the middle. This CDR3 reads CASSDGGNYEQYF. CDR3 sequence (DNA): TGCGCCAGCAGTGACGGGGGAAACTACGAGCAGTACTTC.

This clonotype turned up a few times. The V call is TRBV5-5, the J call TRBJ2-1; TRBD2 aligns across 12 bases. Per germline, CDR1 SGHKS and CDR2 YYEKEE (reference sequence). CDR3 length: 16 amino acids. Trimming at V came to 3 bases and at J to 7 bases, leaving 8 bases not matched to a gene. CDR3 region: CASSYLTSGRINEQFF. CDR3 sequence (DNA): TGTGCCAGCAGCTACTTGACTAGCGGGAGAATTAATGAGCAGTTCTTC. The full variable domain, its missing parts supplied by reference TRBV5-5 and TRBJ2-1, is DAGVTQSPTHLIKTRGQQVTLRCSPISGHKSVSWYQQVLGQGPQFIFQYYEKEERGRGNFPDRFSARQFPNYSSELNVNALLLGDSALYLCASSYLTSGRINEQFFGPGTRLTVL.

In this sample, this clonotype turned up a few times. The chain employs TRBV7-2 and TRBJ2-7; possible D gene TRBD1, 7 bases. Between the trimmed V and J ends, which lost 1 base and 4 bases, there was a span of 17 bases. CDR3 length: 16 residues. Germline CDR1 and CDR2: SGHTA and FQGNSA. The CDR3 nucleotides are TGTGCCAGCAGCTTAGGAGGGGGCGGGGCCCTGTACGAGCAGTACTTC. Amino acids: CASSLGGGGALYEQYF.

The V and J genes are TRBV24-1 and TRBJ2-1; 10 bases map to TRBD2. This CDR3 is 17 amino acids long. Looked up from germline, CDR1 is KGHDR and CDR2 is SFDVKD. V lost 1 base to trimming and J lost 2 bases; unmatched junction nucleotides: 4. This CDR3 is CATSDFASGSPYNEQFF. CDR3 DNA: TGTGCCACCAGTGATTTTGCTAGCGGGAGTCCCTACAATGAGCAGTTCTTC.

This clonotype was recorded at least ten times. The chain links TRBV4-1 to TRBJ2-7; TRBD1 or TRBD2 may be the D gene (5 bases each). The CDR3 consists of 16 residues. V gave up 4 bases and J gave up 2 bases, with 18 bases separating them. Germline V CDR1 and CDR2: MGHRA, YSYEKL. In nucleotides, the CDR3 is TGCGCCAGCAGCCCCAACCGGGACCTGGGGACCTACGAGCAGTACTTC. This codes for CASSPNRDLGTYEQYF.

The chain is built from TRBV28 and TRBJ2-3; 8 bases are a match to TRBD2. CDR3 length equals 14 residues. Germline values: CDR1 MDHEN, CDR2 SYDVKM. V trimming: 7 bases; J trimming: 6 bases; junction bases outside the gene matches: 9. The CDR3 nucleotides are TGTGCCAGCATTTCCGGGACTAGTCGGGATACGCAGTATTTT. It is translated as CASISGTSRDTQYF.

The V gene is TRBV19, the J gene TRBJ2-3, with 9 bases matching TRBD2. Trimming at V came to 3 bases and at J to 4 bases, leaving 8 bases not matched to a gene. CDR1 LNHDA and CDR2 SQIVND come from the germline V gene (reference sequence). The CDR3 has 16 amino acids. The CDR3 DNA reads as TGTGCCAGTAGTATGACCGCTAGCGGGACCCCAGATACGCAGTATTTT. It yields the protein CASSMTASGTPDTQYF.

This clonotype was seen at least ten times. The rearrangement links TRBV5-1 to TRBJ1-2; weak D call: TRBD1 (5 bases). CDR3 length: 12 residues. The germline V and J ends were trimmed by 4 bases and 7 bases, with 11 bases remaining between them. Germline-derived CDR1 and CDR2 are SGHRS and YFSETQ. The CDR3 reads CASSVGQSGYTF. CDR3 coding DNA: TGCGCCAGCAGCGTCGGACAATCTGGCTACACCTTC.

The chain combines TRBV28 with TRBJ1-2; 7 bases match TRBD1. The CDR3 has 13 amino acids. Unmatched junction bases numbered 10, after V lost 11 bases and J lost 4 bases. CDR1 and CDR2 from the germline V gene are MDHEN and SYDVKM. The CDR3, as DNA: TGTGCCGGACAACAGGGGAAAGGCTATGGCTACACCTTC. This sequence encodes CAGQQGKGYGYTF.